This is a list of T cell receptor delta chains from one sample in a study of delta chains in infants with herpesvirus infections. TCRdb used CATT to re-call clones from the RT-PCR reads. The profile shows about 1,500 delta-chain clones, roughly 29% of them singletons. This specimen was peripheral blood, taken at time point 1 of longitudinal follow-up. The receptors were gathered from a human donor who was a Ugandan infant, either HIV-exposed or HIV-unexposed (not recorded which). CDR3s include the opening cysteine and the closing phenylalanine or tryptophan. A D gene is named only where the DNA matches it firmly. Only some rows state a clone size, as once, few, many or a class for expanded clones.

abundance: -
j_gene: TRDJ3
d_gene: TRDD3
v_gene: TRDV2
CDR3nt: TGTGCCTGTGACACTGGGGGATACCATCAGTCCTGGGACACCCGACAGATGTTTTTC
CDR3aa: CACDTGGYHQSWDTRQMFF

abundance: -
j_gene: TRDJ1
d_gene: TRDD3
v_gene: TRDV1
CDR3nt: TGTGCTCTTGGGCCTTTACTGGGGGAAAACTACATTAAACTCATCTTT
CDR3aa: CALGPLLGENYIKLIF

abundance: large
j_gene: TRDJ1
d_gene: -
v_gene: TRAV38-2/DV8
CDR3nt: TGTGCTTATAGAGCCCCCCACTTCCTCCGGTTCGTTGGTACCGATAAACTCATCTTT
CDR3aa: CAYRAPHFLRFVGTDKLIF

abundance: few
j_gene: TRDJ1
d_gene: TRDD3
v_gene: TRDV1
CDR3nt: TGTGCTCTTGGGGGAAACCCTAAGAAAACTACGGCCCCGGCTGGGGGATACGCTGACGAGCTCATCTTT
CDR3aa: CALGGNPKKTTAPAGGYADELIF

abundance: medium-sized
j_gene: TRDJ1
d_gene: -
v_gene: TRDV1
CDR3nt: TGTGCTCTTGGGGATTTCCTGGCCTTCCCCCAACCGTACACCGATAAACTCATCTTT
CDR3aa: CALGDFLAFPQPYTDKLIF

abundance: large
j_gene: TRDJ3
d_gene: -
v_gene: TRDV2
CDR3nt: TGTGCCTGTGACACCGCGGATAGACCTAGCTCCTGGGACACCCGACAGATGTTTTTC
CDR3aa: CACDTADRPSSWDTRQMFF

abundance: medium-sized
j_gene: TRDJ2
d_gene: TRDD3
v_gene: TRDV2
CDR3nt: TGTGCCTGTGACATACTGGGGGAAGCTTTGACAGCACAACTCTTCTTT
CDR3aa: CACDILGEALTAQLFF

abundance: -
j_gene: TRDJ1
d_gene: TRDD3
v_gene: TRDV1
CDR3nt: TGTGCTCTTGGGGGATCTTCCTACGGGGGATACGCGGGGATGGACACCGATAAACTCATCTTT
CDR3aa: CALGGSSYGGYAGMDTDKLIF

abundance: few
j_gene: TRDJ1
d_gene: TRDD3
v_gene: TRDV2
CDR3nt: TGTGCCTGTGACACGTGGGGGAGTGGAGGACCCCACACCGATAAACTCATCTTT
CDR3aa: CACDTWGSGGPHTDKLIF

abundance: large
j_gene: TRDJ2
d_gene: TRDD3
v_gene: TRDV1
CDR3nt: TGTGCTCTTGGGGAACGAATACGGCTGGGGGATAAAGGTAAGGCAGCACAACTCTTCTTT
CDR3aa: CALGERIRLGDKGKAAQLFF

abundance: once
j_gene: TRDJ3
d_gene: -
v_gene: TRDV1
CDR3nt: TGTGCTCTTGGGGTCCAGGTGGGGGCCCCCAGCTCCTGGGACACCCGACAGATGTTTTTC
CDR3aa: CALGVQVGAPSSWDTRQMFF

abundance: -
j_gene: TRDJ1
d_gene: TRDD3
v_gene: TRDV3
CDR3nt: TGTGCCTCCATCATTTCCCCAACTGGGGGGTCCCGGTACACTGATAAACTCATCTTT
CDR3aa: CASIISPTGGSRYTDKLIF

abundance: few
j_gene: TRDJ3
d_gene: TRDD3
v_gene: TRDV2
CDR3nt: TGTGCCTGTGACAGTACTGGGGAACTAACCTGGGACACCCGACAGATGTTTTTC
CDR3aa: CACDSTGELTWDTRQMFF

abundance: medium-sized
j_gene: TRDJ3
d_gene: -
v_gene: TRDV2
CDR3nt: TGTGCCTGTGACACCGCGGGGGGGTTATCCTGGGACACCCGACAGATGTTTTTC
CDR3aa: CACDTAGGLSWDTRQMFF

abundance: medium-sized
j_gene: TRDJ3
d_gene: TRDD3
v_gene: TRDV2
CDR3nt: TGTGCCTGTGACACGGGCTGGGGGATACGCGGCTCCTGGGACACCCGACAGATGTTTTTC
CDR3aa: CACDTGWGIRGSWDTRQMFF

abundance: medium-sized
j_gene: TRDJ1
d_gene: -
v_gene: TRDV1
CDR3nt: TGTGCTCTTGGGGAAATCGTTTCCACCGATAAACTCATCTTT
CDR3aa: CALGEIVSTDKLIF

abundance: medium-sized
j_gene: TRDJ1
d_gene: TRDD3
v_gene: TRDV1
CDR3nt: TGTGCTCTTGGGGAACTTCTCGGCCCGGGACCTTACTGGGGGAACTGGCCCCATGTGGGTAAACTCATCTTT
CDR3aa: CALGELLGPGPYWGNWPHVGKLIF

abundance: large
j_gene: TRDJ3
d_gene: TRDD3
v_gene: TRDV2
CDR3nt: TGTGCCTGTGACACCGCTGGGGGATACTCCTGGGACACCCGACAGATGTTTTTC
CDR3aa: CACDTAGGYSWDTRQMFF

abundance: medium-sized
j_gene: TRDJ1
d_gene: TRDD3
v_gene: TRDV2
CDR3nt: TGTGCCTGTGACACCGTACTGGGGGATAAAAAGTACACCGATAAACTCATCTTT
CDR3aa: CACDTVLGDKKYTDKLIF

abundance: medium-sized
j_gene: TRDJ2
d_gene: TRDD3
v_gene: TRDV2
CDR3nt: TGTGCCTGTGACACCGTACTGGGGGATACGAGTTTGACAGCACAACTCTTCTTT
CDR3aa: CACDTVLGDTSLTAQLFF

abundance: large
j_gene: TRDJ1
d_gene: TRDD3
v_gene: TRDV2
CDR3nt: TGTGCCTGTGACACGCTGGGGGATACGTACACCGATAAACTCATCTTT
CDR3aa: CACDTLGDTYTDKLIF

abundance: large
j_gene: TRDJ1
d_gene: TRDD3
v_gene: TRDV3
CDR3nt: TGTGCCTTTGCCCAAGAGGGATACAGAACCGGTCGCGATCGACTCATCTTT
CDR3aa: CAFAQEGYRTGRDRLIF

abundance: few
j_gene: TRDJ1
d_gene: TRDD3
v_gene: TRDV1
CDR3nt: TGTGCTCTTGGGGAACTGGCTTTTTTCCTCCACCTTTTTACTGGGGGAACGTACACCGATAAACTCATCTTT
CDR3aa: CALGELAFFLHLFTGGTYTDKLIF

abundance: large
j_gene: TRDJ1
d_gene: -
v_gene: TRDV1
CDR3nt: TGTGCTCTTGGGGAACCTCGCTACATATTGGAGGACACCGATAAACTCATCTTT
CDR3aa: CALGEPRYILEDTDKLIF